This T cell receptor beta chain originates from a study of blood T cell repertoires in COVID-19. Study overall: Some COVID-19 samples were acute and others convalescent; all came from the United States, Italy and Spain. Sources were T cells, B-cell-depleted T cells, or PBMCs; the material itself was cDNA or gDNA.

Authors' analysis steps: Amplifying reference gene primers gave estimates of nucleated cell counts. Data came from immunoSEQ multiplex PCR; TCRdb stores just in-frame clones and leaves some out. D and trimming were read from the DNA, whereas the V and J calls and clone size are those reported in that table. The sample contains under 55,000 clones, around 82% of which appear only once. Germline V gives CDR1 SGHDT, CDR2 YYEEEE. CDR3 length: 13 amino acids. The trim removed 8 bases at V and 7 bases at J, leaving 7 bases unmatched. The sequenced sample consisted of peripheral blood. V gene TRBV5-6 combines with J gene TRBJ2-1, with 9 bases that match TRBD2. This clonotype originated in a human donor in a cohort sampled during active COVID-19. The CDR3 DNA reads TGTGCCAGTGCTAGCGGGATAGGGAATGAGCAGTTCTTC. Encoded protein: CASASGIGNEQFF.